The 20 T cell receptor beta chains presented below share a single source sample, sequenced in a study of T cells in localized non-small cell lung cancer (dated by TCRdb to 2019 to 2021). Library construction relied on the immunoSEQ multiplex PCR assay. The table was pulled from immuneACCESS by TCRdb, which kept in-frame rearrangements only. Such tables lose some clones; where checked, under half of the loss comes from unresolved V genes, and the rest has no known cause. Here the sample has 1,200 to 1,500 clones; 20% to 25% occur a single time. 9.2% of the sample belongs to the ten largest clones. The sample consisted of lung tumor tissue, taken before any cancer treatment. The source is a male donor aged 60 or over with stage III squamous cell lung carcinoma.

V usage is TRBV6-8 and J usage is TRBJ1-2; D is ambiguous. Per the germline V gene, CDR1 is MNHGY and CDR2 is SAAAGT. Deletions cut 2 bases from V and 0 bases from J, with 10 bases between. The CDR3 has 15 amino acids. CDR3 sequence reads: CASSYGVISNYGYTF. The DNA of the CDR3 is TGTGCCAGCAGTTACGGGGTAATTTCTAACTATGGCTACACCTTC.

The genes are TRBV11-3 and TRBJ2-7; 12 nucleotides match TRBD2. This CDR3 is 16 amino acids long. CDR1 is SGHNT and CDR2 is YENEEA in the germline V gene. The ends lost 0 bases at V and 9 bases at J; junction bases unmatched: 9. DNA of the CDR3: TGTGCCAGCAGCTTAGAGACAGGACTAGCGGGATTGGTGCAGTACTTC. Amino acid sequence: CASSLETGLAGLVQYF. The whole variable domain, filled in from reference TRBV11-3 and TRBJ2-7, reads EAGVVQSPRYKIIEKKQPVAFWCNPISGHNTLYWYLQNLGQGPELLIRYENEEAVDDSQLPKDRFSAERLKGVDSTLKIQPAELGDSAVYLCASSLETGLAGLVQYFGPGTRLTVT.

This clone was recorded a few times. CDR3 sequence (DNA): TGTGCCAGCAGCGGGAGCAACGAGAGGCAGCCCCAGCATTTT. Its translation: CASSGSNERQPQHF. This chain links TRBV9 with TRBJ1-5; D call uncertain. The CDR3 length is 14 residues. Germline V gene data show CDR1 as SGDLS and CDR2 as YYNGEE. Between the trimmed V and J ends, which lost 3 bases and 7 bases, there was a span of 14 bases.

The CDR3 DNA follows: TGTGCCACCAGCAGGGCCGGAAGCACAGATACGCAGTATTTT. It codes for CATSRAGSTDTQYF. The gene calls are TRBV15 and TRBJ2-3, with unresolved D. Germline values: CDR1 LNHNV, CDR2 YYDKDF (reference sequence). The CDR3 runs to 14 residues. V gave up 3 bases and J gave up 0 bases, with 7 bases separating them.

The chain is built from TRBV5-1 and TRBJ2-1; 8 positions match TRBD2. Germline loops: CDR1 SGHRS, CDR2 YFSETQ. This CDR3 is 15 amino acids long. J was trimmed by 8 bases and V by 4 bases; bases with no gene match: 11. CDR3 sequence reads: CASSRETSVIHEQFF. Here the CDR3 DNA reads TGCGCCAGCAGCCGGGAGACTAGCGTTATCCATGAGCAGTTCTTC.

The rearrangement links TRBV9 to TRBJ2-5; 8 bases align to TRBD1. Germline V CDR1 and CDR2: SGDLS, YYNGEE. V lost 4 bases, J lost 5 bases, and 10 bases stayed unmatched. The CDR3 is made up of 15 amino acids. The CDR3 DNA sequence: TGTGCCAGCAGCCCACGACAGGGGAGGATGGAGACCCAGTACTTC. Protein sequence: CASSPRQGRMETQYF.

A few counts support this clone. This rearrangement joins TRBV6-7 to TRBJ2-5, with 11 bases matching TRBD2. TRBV6-7 is classed as an ORF, of uncertain function. J gave up 3 bases and V 2 bases, and 2 bases lay outside the gene matches. This CDR3 is 15 amino acids long. CDR3 protein: CASSYPTSGEETQYF. DNA of the CDR3: TGTGCCAGCAGTTACCCGACTAGCGGGGAAGAGACCCAGTACTTC.

The gene calls are TRBV7-2 and TRBJ1-5, with D unclear. V was shortened by 5 bases and J by 0 bases, with 14 bases between the two germline ends. Germline CDR1 reads SGHTA; CDR2 reads FQGNSA. This CDR3 region has 16 residues. The CDR3: CASSPERVVSNQPQHF. The CDR3 DNA sequence: TGTGCCAGCAGCCCCGAGCGGGTAGTTAGCAATCAGCCCCAGCATTTT.

This clone has only a few counts. The chain employs TRBV11-3 and TRBJ1-4; D gene ambiguous. The germline V gene has CDR1 SGHNT and CDR2 YENEEA. Trimming removed 5 bases from V and 0 bases from J, with 10 bases in between. The CDR3 runs 15 residues. The CDR3 nucleotides read TGTGCCAGCAGCCTGGTCGGCTCAACTAATGAAAAACTGTTTTTT. It specifies CASSLVGSTNEKLFF.

This clone was detected a few times. This chain joins TRBV29-1 and TRBJ1-2; 10 bases match TRBD1. CDR3 size: 13 residues. Germline CDR1 SQVTM, CDR2 ANQGSEA. V lost 7 bases, J lost 4 bases, and 6 bases stayed unmatched. The CDR3 protein is CSADRGQGYGYTF. The DNA for the CDR3 is TGCAGCGCCGACAGGGGGCAAGGCTATGGCTACACCTTC.

The V call is TRBV11-3, the J call TRBJ1-1, with a tentative D call TRBD1 (5 bases). Germline CDR1 SGHNT, CDR2 YENEEA. The CDR3 has 14 amino acids. V lost 3 bases to trimming and J lost 4 bases, with 12 bases between them. In nucleotides, the CDR3 is TGTGCCAGCAGCTTGGAGTATGGGGGCACTGAAGCTTTCTTT. This sequence encodes CASSLEYGGTEAFF.

The CDR3 DNA is TGTGCCAGCAGTTACGGGGGGGGTAGGTCAAGCTCTGGAAACACCATATATTTT. Translation: CASSYGGGRSSSGNTIYF. The V and J genes are TRBV6-8 and TRBJ1-3; D may be TRBD1 (5 bases). Deletions cut 2 bases from V and 0 bases from J, with 17 bases between. Germline V gene lookup returns CDR1 MNHGY and CDR2 SAAAGT. The CDR3 has 18 amino acids.

This chain connects TRBV18 to TRBJ1-6; 8 bases line up with TRBD1. The CDR3 loop spans 17 amino acids. Losses at the gene ends were 1 base for V and 9 bases for J; bases not matched to a gene: 11. CDR1 is KGHSH and CDR2 is LQKENI in the germline V gene. The CDR3 region is CASSPREMGTGSSPLHF. Here the CDR3 DNA reads TGTGCCAGCTCACCACGGGAGATGGGGACAGGAAGTTCACCCCTCCACTTT. Full variable domain (rest looked up from reference TRBV18 and TRBJ1-6): NAGVMQNPRHLVRRRGQEARLRCSPMKGHSHVYWYRQLPEEGLKFMVYLQKENIIDESGMPKERFSAEFPKEGPSILRIQQVVRGDSAAYFCASSPREMGTGSSPLHFGNGTRLTVT.

This clone has a handful of counts. The chain links TRBV6-1 to TRBJ1-2, with D possibly TRBD1 on 5 matching bases. Trimming took off 0 bases at V and 6 bases at J, with 8 bases between the two ends. Germline-derived CDR1 and CDR2 are MNHNS and SASEGT. This CDR3 has 13 residues. The CDR3 DNA sequence: TGTGCCAGCAGTGAAGCTAGGGGCCATGGCTACACCTTC. Residues: CASSEARGHGYTF.

Sample share makes this clone large. V gene TRBV19 combines with J gene TRBJ2-6, with D uncertain. The length of the CDR3 is 15 residues. V lost 6 bases, J lost 2 bases, and 11 bases lay in between. Germline V gene data show CDR1 as LNHDA and CDR2 as SQIVND (reference sequence). This CDR3 is CASSPSPTGANVLTF. The CDR3 nucleotides are TGTGCCAGTAGCCCGAGCCCCACTGGGGCCAACGTCCTGACTTTC.

The V call is TRBV6-8, the J call TRBJ1-2; 7 bases align to TRBD1. This CDR3 has 15 amino acids. With V trimmed by 4 bases and J by 8 bases, 13 bases remained unmatched. CDR1 and CDR2 (germline): MNHGY, SAAAGT. In DNA, the CDR3 is TGTGCCAGCAGTTTTGCCCCCCCCAGGGGGGAAGGCTACACCTTC. This gives the protein CASSFAPPRGEGYTF.

This clone has a single count. DNA for the CDR3: TGCGCCAGCACGATCGCGGGGCTACAAGATGAGCAGTTCTTC. It is translated as CASTIAGLQDEQFF. The J gene is TRBJ2-1, the V gene TRBV5-1; tentative D call: TRBD2 (6 bases). Per the germline V gene, CDR1 is SGHRS and CDR2 is YFSETQ. Trimming left V 6 bases short and J 8 bases short, with 18 bases between. The CDR3 runs to 14 residues. The variable domain in full, completed from reference TRBV5-1 and TRBJ2-1, reads KAGVTQTPRYLIKTRGQQVTLSCSPISGHRSVSWYQQTPGQGLQFLFEYFSETQRNKGNFPGRFSGRQFSNSRSEMNVSTLELGDSALYLCASTIAGLQDEQFFGPGTRLTVL.

This clone is large. The chain has TRBV11-3 and TRBJ1-1; the D is unclear. The germline V gene has CDR1 SGHNT and CDR2 YENEEA. Deletions cut 1 base from V and 0 bases from J, with 9 bases between. This CDR3 region has 15 residues. The CDR3 DNA follows: TGTGCCAGCAGCTTAGGTACGGGGATGAACACTGAAGCTTTCTTT. This translates into CASSLGTGMNTEAFF.

The V and J genes are TRBV16 and TRBJ1-3; no definite D call. Germline loops: CDR1 KGHSY, CDR2 FQNENV. CDR3 length: 16 residues. Trimming pared 0 bases from V and 2 bases from J, leaving 11 bases between. In nucleotides, the CDR3 is TGTGCCAGCAGCCAATCGGCCACAGTCGCTGGAAACACCATATATTTT. This translates into CASSQSATVAGNTIYF.

This chain uses TRBV6-8 with TRBJ2-1; 8 bases map to TRBD2. The CDR3 runs 15 residues. Germline CDR1 reads MNHGY; CDR2 reads SAAAGT. V was pared by 4 bases and J by 6 bases, with 8 bases of the junction left unmatched. CDR3 coding DNA: TGTGCCAGCAGTTTAACTAGCGGAACATTCAATGAGCAGTTCTTC. Protein: CASSLTSGTFNEQFF.